This T cell receptor beta chain was observed in a study of cytomegalovirus exposure and HLA in healthy donors. Whole-study context: The 120 or so validation repertoires used a platform that matched the one used for the 600 to 750 first-cohort repertoires, as a later analysis reported. Study outcomes and limitations: For most TCR sequences rarity was the rule, although some public TCRs occurred in many donors.

These donors were members of the roughly 120-subject validation cohort, a group separate from the roughly 670-subject first cohort. On this clone itself: Its antigen is unknown.

The CDR3 is made up of 14 amino acids. J was trimmed by 10 bases and V by 3 bases; bases with no gene match: 8. Germline CDR1 is SGHDN and CDR2 is FVKESK. Assay used: immunoSEQ multiplex PCR; TCRdb lists only in-frame clones, some missing. The sample yields tens of thousands of clones, 90% seen once. V usage is TRBV14 and J usage is TRBJ1-1, with 10 nucleotides matching TRBD1. The clonotype originates from a young man in good health and CMV-seronegative. The material sequenced was PBMCs. This chain's CDR3 is CASSQTTGTGVAFF. The CDR3 nucleotides are TGTGCCAGCAGCCAGACTACCGGGACAGGGGTAGCTTTCTTT.